The sequence of this T cell receptor beta chain was determined in a study of CD8 T cells in Susac syndrome. cDNA came from around 0.5 to 1 ug RNA primed by random hexamers. TCRdb used MiXCR to reprocess the immunoSEQ multiplex PCR reads, holding one entry per CDR3 protein. Among 230,000 or so distinct CDR3 sequences, about 96% were seen once, and the ten largest hold roughly 0.1%. CDR1 is GTSNPN and CDR2 is SVGIG in the germline V gene (reference sequence). The V segment lost 5 bases and the J segment 3 bases; nucleotides outside the gene matches: 7. The CDR3 consists of 14 residues. Stable or active relapsing-remitting multiple sclerosis, untreated and meeting revised McDonald criteria, defined the controls.

Sequencing input: CD4+ T cells from PBMCs. The chain is built from TRBV30 and TRBJ2-7, with TRBD1 matching 10 bases. This sequence originates from a human donor with multiple sclerosis. DNA for the CDR3: TGTGCCTGGGCTGCCGGGACAGGGGTCTACGAGCAGTACTTC. Encoded protein: CAWAAGTGVYEQYF.